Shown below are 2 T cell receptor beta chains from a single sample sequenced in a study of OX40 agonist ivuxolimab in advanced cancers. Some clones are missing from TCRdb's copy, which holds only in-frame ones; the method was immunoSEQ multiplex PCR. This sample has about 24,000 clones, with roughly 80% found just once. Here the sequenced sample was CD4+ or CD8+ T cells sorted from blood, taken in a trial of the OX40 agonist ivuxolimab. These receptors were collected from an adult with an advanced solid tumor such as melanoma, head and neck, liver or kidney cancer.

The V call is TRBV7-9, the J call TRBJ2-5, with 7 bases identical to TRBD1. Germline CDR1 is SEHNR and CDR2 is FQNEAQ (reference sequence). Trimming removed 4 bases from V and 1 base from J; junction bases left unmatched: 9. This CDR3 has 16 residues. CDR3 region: CASSSTGTALQETQYF. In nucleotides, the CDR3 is TGTGCCAGCAGCTCGACCGGGACAGCCCTCCAAGAGACCCAGTACTTC.

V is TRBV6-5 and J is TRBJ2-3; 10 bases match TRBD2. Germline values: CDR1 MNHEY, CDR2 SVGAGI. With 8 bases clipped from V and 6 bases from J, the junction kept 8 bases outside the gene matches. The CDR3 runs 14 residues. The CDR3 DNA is TGTGCCAGCCGGCGGCCTAGCGGGGGCGATACGCAGTATTTT. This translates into CASRRPSGGDTQYF.